These 29 T cell receptor beta chains were all obtained from the same sample, sequenced in a study of neoadjuvant anti-PD-1 for oral cavity cancer. Only in-frame clones appear in the TCRdb table, and some are missing; sequencing was by immunoSEQ multiplex PCR. The sample has around 7,000 clones; 48% are singletons. Here the sequenced sample was tumor tissue, taken before nivolumab (anti-PD-1) treatment. All receptors derive from a person between 35 and 79 years old with oral cavity squamous cell carcinoma.

The genes are TRBV6-1 and TRBJ2-3; D is unclear. V lost 7 bases and J 2 bases, leaving 4 bases between the germline ends. CDR1 is MNHNS and CDR2 is SASEGT in the germline V gene. CDR3 size: 11 residues. The CDR3 DNA follows: TGTGCCAGCACAAACACAGATACGCAGTATTTT. Amino acid sequence: CASTNTDTQYF.

By sample fraction, this clone is medium-sized. The chain employs TRBV2 and TRBJ2-5; D not resolved. This CDR3 is 12 amino acids long. CDR1 and CDR2 from the germline V gene are SNHLY and FYNNEI. The V end was cut by 6 bases, the J end by 0 bases, with 5 bases between. The CDR3 spells CASSWDQETQYF. The CDR3 region has the DNA TGTGCCAGCAGCTGGGACCAAGAGACCCAGTACTTC. Full variable domain (rest looked up from reference TRBV2 and TRBJ2-5): EPEVTQTPSHQVTQMGQEVILRCVPISNHLYFYWYRQILGQKVEFLVSFYNNEISEKSEIFDDQFSVERPDGSNFTLKIRSTKLEDSAMYFCASSWDQETQYFGPGTRLLVL.

This clone was counted a single time. The genes are TRBV28 and TRBJ1-1, with a weak D call TRBD1 (5 bases). Germline loops: CDR1 MDHEN, CDR2 SYDVKM. The V gene lost 3 bases and the J gene lost 3 bases, with 17 bases spanning the gap. The CDR3 has 16 residues. Written as DNA, the CDR3 is TGTGCCAGCAGTTTTGCCCAACGGGGCTTGGACACTGAAGCTTTCTTT. Amino acids: CASSFAQRGLDTEAFF.

The CDR3 DNA sequence: TGTGCCAGCAACAACCCCGACTCCATCTACGAGCAGTACTTC. Residues: CASNNPDSIYEQYF. The rearrangement links TRBV28 to TRBJ2-7; no reliable D call. The germline V gene encodes CDR1 MDHEN and CDR2 SYDVKM. The length of the CDR3 is 14 residues. The V and J ends lost 7 bases and 3 bases respectively, with 16 bases between them.

This clone was counted a few times. The chain has TRBV9 and TRBJ2-1; 10 bases map to TRBD2. V shed 2 bases, J shed 3 bases, and the junction held 8 bases outside the gene matches. The length of the CDR3 is 17 residues. Germline-derived CDR1 and CDR2 are SGDLS and YYNGEE. CDR3 amino acids: CASSVRGLAGVYNEQFF. CDR3 bases: TGTGCCAGCAGCGTTCGGGGGCTAGCGGGAGTCTACAATGAGCAGTTCTTC.

The chain joins TRBV19 to TRBJ2-1, with D possibly called TRBD1 or TRBD2 (6 bases each). V lost 3 bases to trimming and J lost 3 bases, with 12 bases between them. The CDR3 has 15 residues. CDR1 and CDR2 (germline): LNHDA, SQIVND (reference sequence). The CDR3 DNA follows: TGTGCCAGTAGTATTGGGGGCGGGAACTACAATGAGCAGTTCTTC. Amino acids: CASSIGGGNYNEQFF.

With respect to this clone: A read error may produce the germline difference seen at one junction end. The chain is built from TRBV6-1 and TRBJ2-7; TRBD1 aligns across 9 bases. Looked up from germline, CDR1 is MNHNS and CDR2 is SASEGT. CDR3 size: 14 residues. The CDR3 reads CACSRDRETYEQYF. The CDR3 coding sequence is TGTGCCTGCAGCCGGGACAGGGAAACCTACGAGCAGTACTTC.

This chain uses TRBV15 with TRBJ2-3; no definite D call. Trimming removed 6 bases at V and 5 bases at J, with 18 bases between. Germline V gene data show CDR1 as LNHNV and CDR2 as YYDKDF (reference sequence). The CDR3 length is 15 residues. The CDR3 DNA reads TGTGCCACCAGTCCCGCCCCAGTAGTGATAGATACGCAGTATTTT. It translates to CATSPAPVVIDTQYF.

The chain has TRBV6-6 and TRBJ1-1; maybe TRBD1 (6 bases). Germline V lookup: CDR1 MNHNY, CDR2 SVGAGI (reference sequence). V lost 6 bases and J lost 5, with 16 bases in between. The CDR3 is 14 amino acids. The CDR3 sequence: CASSYHREGTEAFF. DNA of the CDR3: TGTGCCAGCAGCTACCACAGGGAGGGGACTGAAGCTTTCTTT.

This clone was detected only a few times. The chain links TRBV2 to TRBJ2-2; the D gene is possibly TRBD2 (5 bases). The CDR3 extends over 15 amino acids. The V and J ends lost 0 bases and 4 bases respectively, with 9 bases between them. Germline CDR1 and CDR2: SNHLY and FYNNEI. The CDR3 DNA reads TGTGCCAGCAGTGAAGCTTCGGGGTCCACCGGGGAGCTGTTTTTT. Translation gives CASSEASGSTGELFF. Full variable domain (missing parts from reference TRBV2 and TRBJ2-2): EPEVTQTPSHQVTQMGQEVILRCVPISNHLYFYWYRQILGQKVEFLVSFYNNEISEKSEIFDDQFSVERPDGSNFTLKIRSTKLEDSAMYFCASSEASGSTGELFFGEGSRLTVL.

This sequence joins TRBV5-8 and TRBJ1-4; 8 bases fit TRBD1. The trim removed 2 bases at V and 4 bases at J, leaving 4 bases unmatched. The germline V gene encodes CDR1 SGHTS and CDR2 YDEGEE. The CDR3 sequence is 15 residues long. The CDR3: CASSFQGAVNEKLFF. In DNA, the CDR3 is TGTGCCAGCAGCTTCCAGGGGGCGGTTAATGAAAAACTGTTTTTT.

This clone appeared a few times. At one boundary the junction diverges from the germline segment, which might be a read error. The chain combines TRBV7-7 with TRBJ2-7; D gene unclear. Germline V gene sequence: CDR1 SSHAT, CDR2 FNYEAQ (reference sequence). The CDR3 extends over 16 amino acids. This chain's CDR3 is CASSPGRAGSGYEQYF. Here the CDR3 DNA reads TGTGCTAGCAGCCCCGGCCGGGCAGGATCGGGCTACGAGCAGTACTTC.

This clone was observed once. This chain joins TRBV29-1 and TRBJ2-4; no clear D. The length of the CDR3 is 15 residues. The V and J ends lost 4 bases and 1 base respectively, with 14 bases between them. CDR1 and CDR2 (germline): SQVTM, ANQGSEA. CDR3 nucleotides: TGCAGCGTTGCCCGCGGAGAAGGGGCCAAAAACATTCAGTACTTC. This translates into CSVARGEGAKNIQYF.

The chain couples TRBV7-3 to TRBJ2-7; 7 nucleotides align to TRBD2. CDR1 and CDR2 from the germline V gene are SGHTA and FQGTGA. The CDR3 extends over 14 amino acids. Germline trimming cut 5 bases from V and 1 base from J; bases unmatched to any gene: 5. The CDR3 reads CASSDRDYSYEQYF. As DNA, the CDR3 is TGTGCCAGCAGCGACCGGGACTATTCCTACGAGCAGTACTTC.

V usage is TRBV6-1 and J usage is TRBJ2-6; D is perhaps TRBD1 (6 bases). The CDR3 contains 15 residues. Germline V CDR1 and CDR2: MNHNS, SASEGT. V was trimmed by 6 bases and J by 2 bases, leaving 11 bases between them. The CDR3 DNA follows: TGTGCCAGCAGACAGGGAAATACTGGGGCCAACGTCCTGACTTTC. Its translation is CASRQGNTGANVLTF.

This clone is categorized as medium-sized (0.01 to 0.1%). The V and J genes are TRBV14 and TRBJ2-2; 8 nucleotides line up with TRBD1. The CDR3 extends over 16 amino acids. Germline-derived CDR1 and CDR2 are SGHDN and FVKESK. Germline trimming cut 5 bases from V and 4 bases from J; bases unmatched to any gene: 9. In DNA, the CDR3 is TGTGCCAGCAGCTTGGACAGGGACGGGGGCACCGGGGAGCTGTTTTTT. As protein: CASSLDRDGGTGELFF.

By share, this clone counts as medium-sized (0.01 to 0.1%). At one of its ends the junction is not consistent with the germline gene, which may arise from a read error. The rearrangement uses TRBV7-2 and TRBJ2-1; no firm D call. Germline V CDR1 and CDR2: SGHTA, FQGNSA. The CDR3 extends over 12 amino acids. The CDR3 nucleotides are TGTGCCAGCGGACCCTACCGGGCCTCTGAAATCTTC. Protein product: CASGPYRASEIF. Looking up the rest from reference TRBV7-2 and TRBJ2-1 gives the full variable domain: GAGVSQSPSNKVTEKGKDVELRCDPISGHTALYWYRQSLGQGLEFLIYFQGNSAPDKSGLPSDRFSAERTGGSVSTLTIQRTQQEDSAVYLCASGPYRASEIFGPGTRLTVL.

The J gene is TRBJ2-7, the V gene TRBV5-4; 7 bases are shared with TRBD2. This CDR3 is built from 15 residues. V was clipped by 3 bases and J by 2 bases; unmatched bases: 8. Germline V gene sequence: CDR1 SGHNT, CDR2 YYREEE (reference sequence). Written as DNA, the CDR3 is TGTGCCAGCAGCTCCCTGCGGGAGCCCCCCTACGAGCAGTACTTC. Its protein product is CASSSLREPPYEQYF. The whole variable domain, remainder taken from reference TRBV5-4 and TRBJ2-7, is ETGVTQSPTHLIKTRGQQVTLRCSSQSGHNTVSWYQQALGQGPQFIFQYYREEENGRGNFPPRFSGLQFPNYSSELNVNALELDDSALYLCASSSLREPPYEQYFGPGTRLTVT.

This chain connects TRBV6-6 to TRBJ2-7; TRBD1 is a possible D gene (6 bases). Trimming pared 6 bases from V and 1 base from J, leaving 19 bases between. The CDR3 sequence is 16 residues long. Germline V gene lookup returns CDR1 MNHNY and CDR2 SVGAGI (reference sequence). CDR3 residues: CASSRQDGSGSYEQYF. The CDR3 bases are TGTGCCAGCAGCAGACAGGACGGAAGCGGATCCTACGAGCAGTACTTC.

The chain has TRBV2 and TRBJ2-7; D is unclear. This CDR3 spans 13 amino acids. Trimming stripped 8 bases from V and 2 bases from J, with 13 bases between. Germline V gene sequence: CDR1 SNHLY, CDR2 FYNNEI. The CDR3 nucleotides read TGTGCCAGCCTAAGGAATCCCGCCTACGAGCAGTACTTC. Translation: CASLRNPAYEQYF.

This chain links TRBV28 with TRBJ2-1; TRBD2 matches at 14 bases. Germline CDR1 and CDR2: MDHEN and SYDVKM. V lost 6 bases to trimming and J lost 7 bases; unmatched junction nucleotides: 5. The CDR3 extends over 15 amino acids. In DNA, the CDR3 is TGTGCCAGCAGACTGACTAGCGGGAGGGTTAATGAGCAGTTCTTC. Amino acid sequence: CASRLTSGRVNEQFF.

The rearrangement links TRBV28 to TRBJ1-2; D remains unclear. V was shortened by 1 base and J by 4 bases, with 13 bases between the two germline ends. The CDR3 is 15 amino acids. The V gene's germline CDR1 is MDHEN and CDR2 SYDVKM. CDR3 sequence: CASSLFTDLSYGYTF. In DNA form, the CDR3 reads TGTGCCAGCAGTTTATTTACAGATCTTAGCTATGGCTACACCTTC.

This chain uses TRBV10-2 with TRBJ2-7; 8 bases line up with TRBD2. V was clipped by 11 bases and J by 2 bases; unmatched bases: 5. The CDR3 has 12 amino acids. The V gene's germline CDR1 is WSHSY and CDR2 SAAADI. The DNA for the CDR3 is TGCGCCGTACTAGCGGCTACCTACGAGCAGTACTTC. This encodes CAVLAATYEQYF.

Only a few counts were recorded for this clone. V and J are TRBV7-9 and TRBJ1-2; 12 nucleotides align to TRBD1. Germline loops: CDR1 SEHNR, CDR2 FQNEAQ (reference sequence). CDR3 length: 16 residues. The V and J ends lost 5 bases and 3 bases, in that order; junction bases with no gene match: 7. The CDR3 reads CASSLLGTGGYYGYTF. The CDR3 DNA reads as TGTGCCAGCAGCCTCTTGGGGACAGGGGGCTACTATGGCTACACCTTC.

The CDR3 protein is CASSLAGGRTNEKLFF. The CDR3 bases are TGTGCCAGCAGCTTAGCGGGGGGAAGGACTAATGAAAAACTGTTTTTT. The rearrangement uses TRBV7-8 and TRBJ1-4; D might be TRBD1 (5 bases). The CDR3 length is 16 residues. V lost 0 bases to trimming and J lost 2 bases, with 10 bases between them. Germline V CDR1 and CDR2: SGHVS, FQNEAQ.

CDR3 bases: TGTGCCAGCAGGAGGACGATGAACACTGAAGCTTTCTTT. Protein product: CASRRTMNTEAFF. The J gene is TRBJ1-1, the V gene TRBV25-1; unclear D gene. V shed 6 bases and J shed 0 bases, with 8 bases lying between them. The CDR3 has 13 residues. Germline loops: CDR1 MGHDK, CDR2 SYGVNS.

The chain is built from TRBV5-1 and TRBJ2-3, with 7 bases aligning to TRBD2. Germline V gene lookup returns CDR1 SGHRS and CDR2 YFSETQ. With V trimmed by 4 bases and J by 2 bases, 4 bases remained unmatched. This CDR3 comprises 14 residues. In DNA form, the CDR3 reads TGCGCCAGCAGCAAAGCGGGACCCACAGATACGCAGTATTTT. Encoded protein: CASSKAGPTDTQYF.

The chain uses TRBV15 and TRBJ2-2; TRBD1 matches at 7 bases. This CDR3 region has 14 residues. CDR1 and CDR2 from the germline V gene are LNHNV and YYDKDF (reference sequence). J gave up 0 bases and V 6 bases, and 1 base lay outside the gene matches. The CDR3 loop reads CATRTGPNTGELFF. As DNA, the CDR3 is TGTGCCACCAGGACAGGGCCGAACACCGGGGAGCTGTTTTTT.

The chain carries TRBV14 and TRBJ2-7; D is possibly TRBD1 (6 bases). CDR3 length equals 13 residues. Germline CDR1 reads SGHDN; CDR2 reads FVKESK. With 6 bases removed from V and 0 bases from J, the gap between germline ends came to 9 bases. Here the CDR3 DNA reads TGTGCCAGCAGTCGAGGGGGCTCCTACGAGCAGTACTTC. It yields the protein CASSRGGSYEQYF.